One sample yielded the 14 T cell receptor beta chains listed below, sequenced in a study of T cells in localized non-small cell lung cancer. Profiled with immunoSEQ multiplex PCR; TCRdb holds only in-frame clones, not every one. This table has some 25,000 clones, approximately 84% appearing once. This specimen was peripheral blood, taken before any cancer treatment. These TCRs come from a man between 40 and 75 years old with stage III squamous cell lung carcinoma.

In DNA form, the CDR3 reads TGTGCCAGCAACCAAGACAGGAGGGTGAGGGCCCAGTACTTC. This encodes CASNQDRRVRAQYF. The chain couples TRBV6-5 to TRBJ2-5, with D perhaps TRBD1 or TRBD2 (6 bases each). Trimming left V 7 bases short and J 9 bases short, with 21 bases between. CDR3 length: 14 amino acids. The germline gives CDR1 MNHEY, CDR2 SVGAGI.

This chain uses TRBV6-1 with TRBJ1-2; D is unclear. This CDR3 region has 15 residues. Germline V gene lookup returns CDR1 MNHNS and CDR2 SASEGT. V lost 2 bases and J lost 6, with 16 bases in between. The CDR3 DNA reads TGTGCCAGCAGTGAATTGGCGGACGTCGGGGATGGCTACACCTTC. This codes for CASSELADVGDGYTF.

The chain couples TRBV7-2 to TRBJ2-1; no definite D call. V lost 4 bases and J lost 2, with 6 bases in between. CDR3 length equals 13 residues. The germline V gene has CDR1 SGHTA and CDR2 FQGNSA. CDR3 in DNA: TGTGCCAGCAGCTGGCAGACCTACAATGAGCAGTTCTTC. It is translated as CASSWQTYNEQFF.

The chain employs TRBV27 and TRBJ2-3; 10 positions agree with TRBD2. The CDR3 runs to 17 residues. V dropped 4 bases and J dropped 2; count of bases not matched to a gene: 9. In germline, CDR1 is MNHEY, CDR2 SMNVEV (reference sequence). The CDR3 here is CASSSRTSGVFTDTQYF. The CDR3, as DNA: TGTGCCAGCAGTTCGAGGACTAGCGGCGTGTTCACAGATACGCAGTATTTT.

This chain joins TRBV5-6 and TRBJ2-7, with 7 nucleotides matching TRBD2. After removal of 2 bases from V and 5 bases from J, the junction contained 7 bases not matched to a gene. This CDR3 is built from 14 residues. The V gene's germline CDR1 is SGHDT and CDR2 YYEEEE. CDR3 in DNA: TGTGCCAGCAGCTTCGGCGGGAGCGGCGACGAGCAGTACTTC. Translated: CASSFGGSGDEQYF.

The gene calls are TRBV27 and TRBJ2-1, with D possibly being TRBD1 or TRBD2 (6 bases each). Trimming cost V 3 bases and J 4 bases, with 19 bases left between them. The CDR3 loop spans 17 amino acids. Germline assignment: CDR1 MNHEY and CDR2 SMNVEV (reference sequence). CDR3 residues: CASSFPGEGGVYNEQFF. The CDR3 bases are TGTGCCAGCAGTTTTCCTGGTGAGGGGGGAGTATACAATGAGCAGTTCTTC.

The gene calls are TRBV7-9 and TRBJ1-5; no clear D gene. Germline-derived CDR1 and CDR2 are SEHNR and FQNEAQ (reference sequence). The CDR3 totals 13 residues. V was cut by 4 bases and J by 3 bases, with 7 bases left in between. CDR3 sequence (DNA): TGTGCCAGCAGCTGGGGAGACAATCAGCCCCAGCATTTT. Its protein product is CASSWGDNQPQHF. The full variable domain, rest sourced from reference TRBV7-9 and TRBJ1-5, is DTGVSQNPRHKITKRGQNVTFRCDPISEHNRLYWYRQTLGQGPEFLTYFQNEAQLEKSRLLSDRFSAERPKGSFSTLEIQRTEQGDSAMYLCASSWGDNQPQHFGDGTRLSIL.

This clone occurred once. This rearrangement joins TRBV19 to TRBJ2-3; D is possibly TRBD1 (5 bases). From germline, CDR1 is LNHDA and CDR2 SQIVND (reference sequence). The CDR3 sequence is 14 residues long. V dropped 10 bases and J dropped 3 bases, with 17 bases sitting between them. CDR3 sequence (DNA): TGTGCCACTGAGTCGTGGGGCCGAACAGATACGCAGTATTTT. Protein sequence: CATESWGRTDTQYF.

This clone was observed once. The rearrangement joins TRBV19 to TRBJ1-1, with D unclear. Trimming left V 2 bases short and J 6 bases short, with 10 bases between. Germline V lookup: CDR1 LNHDA, CDR2 SQIVND (reference sequence). The CDR3 contains 13 residues. CDR3 in amino acids: CASSISTGAEAFF. The CDR3, as DNA: TGTGCCAGTAGTATAAGCACCGGAGCTGAAGCTTTCTTT. Full variable domain (outside the CDR3, taken from reference TRBV19 and TRBJ1-1): DGGITQSPKYLFRKEGQNVTLSCEQNLNHDAMYWYRQDPGQGLRLIYYSQIVNDFQKGDIAEGYSVSREKKESFPLTVTSAQKNPTAFYLCASSISTGAEAFFGQGTRLTVV.

The rearrangement links TRBV10-3 to TRBJ1-1; no clear D. CDR1 ENHRY and CDR2 SYGVKD come from the germline V gene. The CDR3 is made up of 12 amino acids. Trimming stripped 2 bases from V and 6 bases from J, with 7 bases between. Written as DNA, the CDR3 is TGTGCCATCAGTGAGGCTAGGGCTGAAGCTTTCTTT. Its protein product is CAISEARAEAFF.

This chain uses TRBV27 with TRBJ1-1; tentatively, D is TRBD1 (6 bases). The CDR3 spans 15 residues. Per the germline V gene, CDR1 is MNHEY and CDR2 is SMNVEV (reference sequence). V lost 3 bases to trimming and J lost 4 bases, with 15 bases between them. CDR3 residues: CASSLTGLMGTEAFF. CDR3 bases: TGTGCCAGCAGTTTGACAGGACTTATGGGCACTGAAGCTTTCTTT.

The rearrangement links TRBV28 to TRBJ1-2; D unclear. The V end was cut by 6 bases, the J end by 5 bases, with 13 bases between. Per germline, CDR1 MDHEN and CDR2 SYDVKM. This CDR3 is 13 amino acids long. The CDR3 region has the DNA TGTGCCAGCAGGACGGAAGTCTTATATGGCTACACCTTC. The encoded protein is CASRTEVLYGYTF.

V and J are TRBV6-5 and TRBJ2-1; D possibly corresponds to TRBD2 (6 bases). The CDR3 contains 14 residues. Trimming pared 5 bases from V and 4 bases from J, leaving 12 bases between. Germline CDR1 MNHEY, CDR2 SVGAGI. The CDR3 nucleotides are TGTGCCAGCAGTGCGGCGCTAGCGTACAATGAGCAGTTCTTC. Residues: CASSAALAYNEQFF.

The chain is built from TRBV5-4 and TRBJ1-2; no clear D. Trimming removed 5 bases from V and 8 bases from J, with 16 bases in between. CDR1 and CDR2 (germline): SGHNT, YYREEE (reference sequence). The CDR3 spans 13 residues. The CDR3 nucleotides are TGTGCCAGCAGTTTAACGGGATCTCAGGGCTACACCTTC. Translation gives CASSLTGSQGYTF.